These 8 T cell receptor beta chains came from one sample sequenced in a study of cytomegalovirus exposure and HLA in healthy donors. PCR involved 60 Vbeta and 13 Jbeta primers. Repertoires were generated with immunoSEQ multiplex PCR, while TCRdb's copy carries only in-frame clones and drops some. Among about 200,000 clones, roughly 80% were seen once, and the ten largest hold about 1.4%. Sequenced: PBMCs. These receptors were obtained from a girl aged 5-17 years in good health and CMV-seronegative.

This chain links TRBV7-9 with TRBJ1-1; D gene uncertain. CDR1 and CDR2 from the germline V gene are SEHNR and FQNEAQ (reference sequence). The CDR3 is made up of 13 amino acids. The germline V and J ends were trimmed by 4 bases and 1 base, with 7 bases remaining between them. CDR3 residues: CASSSSGNTEAFF. In nucleotides, the CDR3 is TGTGCCAGCAGCTCGTCGGGGAACACTGAAGCTTTCTTT.

The J gene is TRBJ2-5, the V gene TRBV5-1; TRBD1 agrees at 10 bases. The J call may be in error: the DNA end matches TRBJ2-7 better. Germline CDR1 and CDR2: SGHRS and YFSETQ. The CDR3 contains 15 residues. The CDR3 here is CASSLTGQGNFEQYF. CDR3 coding DNA: TGCGCCAGCAGCTTGACGGGACAGGGGAACTTCGAGCAGTACTTC.

The sample holds a few counts of this clone. V and J are TRBV10-3 and TRBJ2-1; 11 nucleotides agree with TRBD1. Unmatched junction bases numbered 4, after V lost 0 bases and J lost 9 bases. CDR1 is ENHRY, CDR2 SYGVKD, per germline. The CDR3 has 15 amino acids. The CDR3 nucleotides read TGTGCCATCAGTGAGTCTGGACAGGGGGCAGGTGAGCAGTTCTTC. This sequence encodes CAISESGQGAGEQFF.

This clone occurred once. The chain carries TRBV7-2 and TRBJ1-2; the D is unclear. The CDR3 spans 15 residues. Between the trimmed V and J ends, which lost 5 bases and 3 bases, there was a span of 16 bases. CDR1 SGHTA and CDR2 FQGNSA come from the germline V gene. The CDR3 is CASSPHSGSDYGYTF. CDR3 coding DNA: TGTGCCAGCAGCCCACATTCGGGATCAGACTATGGCTACACCTTC.

The chain links TRBV29-1 to TRBJ2-5; D perhaps matches TRBD1 (6 bases). With 3 bases removed from V and 4 bases from J, the gap between germline ends came to 12 bases. The CDR3 has 13 amino acids. Germline CDR1 reads SQVTM; CDR2 reads ANQGSEA. The CDR3 protein is CSVDLDRLETQYF. CDR3 DNA: TGCAGCGTTGATTTGGACAGATTAGAGACCCAGTACTTC.

The genes are TRBV28 and TRBJ2-7, with D perhaps TRBD1 (5 bases). This CDR3 comprises 14 residues. V was shortened by 3 bases and J by 4 bases, with 13 bases between the two germline ends. The germline V gene has CDR1 MDHEN and CDR2 SYDVKM. Here the CDR3 reads CASSLWPQGYEQYF. The CDR3 DNA reads TGTGCCAGCAGTTTGTGGCCCCAGGGATACGAGCAGTACTTC.

V usage is TRBV9 and J usage is TRBJ2-5; TRBD2 is a possible D gene (5 bases). Germline V gene sequence: CDR1 SGDLS, CDR2 YYNGEE. V was cut by 3 bases and J by 5 bases, with 11 bases left in between. The CDR3 contains 13 residues. DNA for the CDR3: TGTGCCAGCAGCGAGACGGGGTGGGAGACCCAGTACTTC. This encodes CASSETGWETQYF.

The chain recombines TRBV28 with TRBJ2-2, with 9 bases identical to TRBD1. V lost 11 bases and J lost 6; bases outside the gene matches: 7. Germline CDR1 is MDHEN and CDR2 is SYDVKM. CDR3 size: 13 residues. CDR3 nucleotides: TGTGCCGGCGGGACAGGGCTTCCCGGGGAGCTGTTTTTT. This encodes CAGGTGLPGELFF.